The T cell receptor beta chain under discussion was sequenced for a study of blood T cell repertoires in COVID-19. Study details: Samples representing acute and convalescent COVID-19 were sourced from the United States, Italy and Spain. PBMCs, B-cell-depleted T cells, or T cells provided the cDNA or gDNA that made up the material.

Original data processing: For nucleated cells, counts were estimated from reference gene primer amplification. Profiling relied on immunoSEQ multiplex PCR, and the TCRdb table lists in-frame clones only, not all of them. V and J calls and clone size are copied from that table; D and trimming were computed from the DNA. Among about 24,000 clones listed, roughly 89% were seen once. This TCR was sampled from a human donor in a cohort sampled during active COVID-19. Sequencing input: peripheral blood.

DNA of the CDR3: TGTGCCAGCAGCCAATTTGGGGGGGAGCAGTACTTC. Its translation is CASSQFGGEQYF. The chain is built from TRBV3-1 (or the pseudogene TRBV3-2) and TRBJ2-7; TRBD2 is a possible D gene (6 bases). Trimming shortened V by 2 bases and J by 7 bases, and 9 bases separated the two germline ends. The CDR3 totals 12 residues. Germline V gene data show CDR1 as LGHDT and CDR2 as YNNKEL (reference sequence).